The 17 T cell receptor beta chains below come from one sample, sequenced in a study of early stage breast cancer tumors. Measured with immunoSEQ multiplex PCR; TCRdb has only the in-frame clones, and not every one. The profile covers 9,500 to 10,000 clones, with 60% to 65% appearing a single time and over 9.5% taken by the ten largest. Specimen: breast tumor tissue. These receptors all come from a person between 55 and 69 years old with breast cancer.

V usage is TRBV5-6 and J usage is TRBJ2-4; D gene unclear. This CDR3 region has 11 residues. Trimming removed 3 bases from V and 5 bases from J, with 3 bases in between. Germline V gene sequence: CDR1 SGHDT, CDR2 YYEEEE. CDR3 coding DNA: TGTGCCAGCAGCTCCCAAAACATTCAGTACTTC. It is translated as CASSSQNIQYF.

The chain combines TRBV7-2 with TRBJ1-2; possibly TRBD1 for D (6 bases). CDR3 size: 16 residues. Germline values: CDR1 SGHTA, CDR2 FQGNSA. V lost 4 bases to trimming and J lost 4 bases, with 19 bases between them. The CDR3 nucleotides read TGTGCCAGCAGCTCCCCGGGCGCGGGGGCGGGCTATGGCTACACCTTC. Encoded protein: CASSSPGAGAGYGYTF.

The chain links TRBV9 to TRBJ2-1; D possibly matches TRBD1 or TRBD2 (6 bases each). The CDR3 totals 12 residues. Germline CDR1 SGDLS, CDR2 YYNGEE. V lost 10 bases and J lost 9, with 17 bases in between. In nucleotides, the CDR3 is TGTGCCGGGGGGCGTTATTCGGGTGAGCAGTTCTTC. Its protein product is CAGGRYSGEQFF.

The chain recombines TRBV27 with TRBJ2-5; D perhaps matches TRBD1 (6 bases). In germline, CDR1 is MNHEY, CDR2 SMNVEV (reference sequence). Trimming cost V 4 bases and J 3 bases, with 15 bases left between them. The CDR3 has 15 residues. CDR3 sequence (DNA): TGTGCCAGCAGTTCAACAGGGTCGTGGGAAGAGACCCAGTACTTC. This sequence encodes CASSSTGSWEETQYF.

This clone was detected only once. The chain employs TRBV27 and TRBJ2-1; the match to TRBD1 covers 8 bases. The ends lost 6 bases at V and 12 bases at J; junction bases unmatched: 4. The length of the CDR3 is 11 residues. Germline CDR1 is MNHEY and CDR2 is SMNVEV (reference sequence). The CDR3 DNA sequence: TGTGCCAGCAGCTCGACAGGGGCGCAGTTCTTC. It yields the protein CASSSTGAQFF.

The sample holds one count of this clone. The chain recombines TRBV18 with TRBJ2-7; maybe TRBD1 (6 bases). The CDR3 sequence is 15 residues long. With 1 base removed from V and 6 bases from J, the gap between germline ends came to 16 bases. In germline, CDR1 is KGHSH, CDR2 LQKENI. CDR3 protein: CASSPRLQGDSEQYF. The CDR3 DNA sequence: TGTGCCAGCTCACCACGGTTACAGGGAGATTCCGAGCAGTACTTC.

This chain joins TRBV5-1 and TRBJ2-2, with 11 bases identical to TRBD1. The CDR3 length is 16 residues. V was pared by 4 bases and J by 5 bases, with 7 bases of the junction left unmatched. Germline V gene lookup returns CDR1 SGHRS and CDR2 YFSETQ. In DNA form, the CDR3 reads TGCGCCAGCAGCCCCGGGACAGGGGGTAGGACCGGGGAGCTGTTTTTT. As protein: CASSPGTGGRTGELFF.

This clone was found a few times. The V gene is TRBV30, the J gene TRBJ1-5; D is undetermined. Per germline, CDR1 GTSNPN and CDR2 SVGIG (reference sequence). This CDR3 comprises 23 residues. Trimming pared 4 bases from V and 0 bases from J, leaving 37 bases between. DNA for the CDR3: TGTGCCTGGAAAATCCCAACCTACTCGTCGGGCAGGACGATATCCCATAGCAATCAGCCCCAGCATTTT. Translated: CAWKIPTYSSGRTISHSNQPQHF. The full variable domain, its missing parts supplied by reference TRBV30 and TRBJ1-5, is SQTIHQWPATLVQPVGSPLSLECTVEGTSNPNLYWYRQAAGRGLQLLFYSVGIGQISSEVPQNLSASRPQDRQFILSSKKLLLSDSGFYLCAWKIPTYSSGRTISHSNQPQHFGDGTRLSIL.

By proportion, this clone is medium-sized (0.01 to 0.1%). J is TRBJ2-5 and V is TRBV14; tentatively, D is TRBD1 (5 bases). The germline gives CDR1 SGHDN, CDR2 FVKESK. The CDR3 runs 15 residues. V lost 4 bases, J lost 0 bases, and 12 bases lay in between. The CDR3 here is CASSPRGRYQETQYF. The CDR3 nucleotides read TGTGCCAGCAGCCCAAGGGGTAGATACCAAGAGACCCAGTACTTC.

This clone was found once. This chain connects TRBV29-1 to TRBJ2-5; either TRBD1 or TRBD2 may fit D (7 bases each). The CDR3 length is 14 residues. Germline CDR1 is SQVTM and CDR2 is ANQGSEA. V dropped 3 bases and J dropped 5 bases, with 16 bases sitting between them. The chain's CDR3 is CSVERYRGGETQYF. The DNA of the CDR3 is TGCAGCGTTGAGCGGTACAGGGGAGGGGAGACCCAGTACTTC.

This clone was seen once. J is TRBJ2-7 and V is TRBV28; 7 bases map to TRBD1. Trimming took 4 bases from V and 2 from J; bases not matched to a gene: 2. The length of the CDR3 is 13 residues. The germline V gene encodes CDR1 MDHEN and CDR2 SYDVKM. CDR3 sequence reads: CASSSTGPYEQYF. In DNA form, the CDR3 reads TGTGCCAGCAGTTCGACAGGGCCCTACGAGCAGTACTTC.

CDR3: CASSLGPATREQYF. The CDR3 DNA reads as TGTGCCAGCAGCTTAGGGCCGGCTACCCGCGAGCAGTACTTC. The chain combines TRBV13 with TRBJ2-7; D remains unclear. V was clipped by 0 bases and J by 6 bases, with 12 bases between them. The CDR3 runs 14 residues. Looked up from germline, CDR1 is PRHDT and CDR2 is FYEKMQ (reference sequence).

The rearrangement uses TRBV4-1 and TRBJ2-7, with 7 bases aligning to TRBD1. The CDR3 has 15 amino acids. The V and J ends lost 0 bases and 3 bases, in that order; junction bases with no gene match: 5. Germline assignment: CDR1 MGHRA and CDR2 YSYEKL. This CDR3 is CASSQEIAGGYEQYF. The DNA of the CDR3 is TGCGCCAGCAGCCAAGAGATAGCAGGGGGCTACGAGCAGTACTTC.

This clone was seen more than once but under ten times. The V and J genes are TRBV10-3 and TRBJ2-7; 10 positions match TRBD2. The CDR3 contains 13 residues. Losses at the gene ends were 2 bases for V and 6 bases for J; bases not matched to a gene: 1. Germline V lookup: CDR1 ENHRY, CDR2 SYGVKD. The CDR3 region has the DNA TGTGCCATCAGTGAGGTAGCGGGAGGCGAGCAGTACTTC. Its translation is CAISEVAGGEQYF.

The V call is TRBV20-1, the J call TRBJ2-7; D possibly corresponds to TRBD1 (6 bases). V dropped 6 bases and J dropped 4 bases, with 10 bases sitting between them. Germline V gives CDR1 DFQATT, CDR2 SNEGSKA (reference sequence). This CDR3 has 11 residues. The CDR3, as DNA: TGCAGTGCACACGACAGGTACGAGCAGTACTTC. It yields the protein CSAHDRYEQYF.

J is TRBJ2-2 and V is TRBV11-2, with TRBD2 matching 10 bases. V shed 7 bases and J 3 bases; nucleotides not matched to a gene: 8. This CDR3 contains 16 residues. Germline CDR1 and CDR2: SGHAT and FQNNGV. CDR3 DNA: TGTGCCAGCACCGCAGCGGGGGGGCCGGACACCGGGGAGCTGTTTTTT. It is translated as CASTAAGGPDTGELFF.

This clone qualifies as large. The V call is TRBV28, the J call TRBJ2-1, with D perhaps matching TRBD2 (5 bases). This CDR3 has 14 amino acids. V lost 10 bases, J lost 7 bases, and 20 bases lay in between. Per the germline V gene, CDR1 is MDHEN and CDR2 is SYDVKM. DNA for the CDR3: TGTGCCACCCGCCCCGCGGGTTTGGGGAATGAGCAGTTCTTC. Encoded protein: CATRPAGLGNEQFF.